This TCR beta chain comes out of a study of cytomegalovirus exposure and HLA in healthy donors. Overall study findings and caveats: Data from an earlier analysis indicated that most TCR beta V segments were productive either about 87% or about 30% of the time. Prediction of most subjects' HLA-A and HLA-B alleles by TCR beta sequences was reportedly accurate. Later work found that TCR association rates differed between HLA loci; DRB1 had the most and HLA-C the fewest.

On this clone itself: Its antigen remains unidentified.

Looked up from germline, CDR1 is SGHTA and CDR2 is FQGNSA. The CDR3 length is 13 residues. Trimming shortened V by 3 bases and J by 3 bases, and 8 bases separated the two germline ends. Use of 60 Vbeta and 13 Jbeta primers characterized the PCR. Data came from immunoSEQ multiplex PCR; TCRdb stores just in-frame clones and leaves some out. Of about 120,000 clones detected, 80% appear once; the ten largest clones hold 0.2% to 0.3%. This TCR derives from a man in his fifties or sixties in good health and CMV-seronegative. The genes are TRBV7-2 and TRBJ1-2; D remains unclear. Sequencing was done on a sample of PBMCs. The CDR3 loop reads CASSLRAYYGYTF. As DNA, the CDR3 is TGTGCCAGCAGCTTGAGGGCCTACTATGGCTACACCTTC.